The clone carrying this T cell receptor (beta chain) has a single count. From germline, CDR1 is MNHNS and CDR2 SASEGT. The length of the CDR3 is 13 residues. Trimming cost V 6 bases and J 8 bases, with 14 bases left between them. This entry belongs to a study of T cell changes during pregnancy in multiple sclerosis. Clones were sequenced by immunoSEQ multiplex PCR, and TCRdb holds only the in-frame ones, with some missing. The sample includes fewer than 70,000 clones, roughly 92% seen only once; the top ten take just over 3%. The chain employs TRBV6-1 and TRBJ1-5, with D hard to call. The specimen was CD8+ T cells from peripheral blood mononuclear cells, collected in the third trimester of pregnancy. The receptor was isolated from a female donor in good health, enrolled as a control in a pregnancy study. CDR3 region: CASRTHDGEPQHF. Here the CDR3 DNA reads TGTGCCAGCAGAACGCACGATGGAGAGCCCCAGCATTTT.